This TCR beta chain was found in a study of blood T cell repertoires in COVID-19. V shed 6 bases and J shed 3 bases, with 14 bases lying between them. This CDR3 has 14 residues. The table came from immunoSEQ multiplex PCR; TCRdb's copy has only in-frame clones and leaves some out. Of some 670,000 clones in the sample, 80% to 90% were seen once. Sequenced material: peripheral blood. The source of this sequence is a young woman with acute or convalescent COVID-19. The chain recombines TRBV23-1 with TRBJ1-2, with a possible D match to TRBD1 (6 bases). TRBV23-1 carries the ORF label, with uncertain function. The CDR3 sequence is CASREDSVDYGYTF. As DNA, the CDR3 is TGCGCCAGCAGGGAGGACAGTGTCGACTATGGCTACACCTTC.